A single sample gave rise to the 2 T cell receptor beta chains below, sequenced in a study of blood T cell repertoires in COVID-19. Profiling relied on immunoSEQ multiplex PCR, and the TCRdb table lists in-frame clones only, not all of them. The sample shows hundreds of thousands of clones, roughly 80% of them seen only once. The sample was PBMCs or T cells enriched from blood (not recorded which). These receptors were collected from a man in his forties or fifties who had been exposed to COVID-19.

This chain connects TRBV7-2 to TRBJ2-1; TRBD1 matches at 7 bases. Germline V gives CDR1 SGHTA, CDR2 FQGNSA. Losses at the gene ends were 5 bases for V and 6 bases for J; bases not matched to a gene: 13. There are 16 residues in the CDR3. The chain's CDR3 is CASSPGSGQVRNEQFF. The CDR3 bases are TGTGCCAGCAGCCCAGGCAGCGGACAGGTCCGCAATGAGCAGTTCTTC.

The chain carries TRBV24-1 and TRBJ2-3; D possibly corresponds to TRBD2 (5 bases). Between the trimmed V and J ends, which lost 7 bases and 6 bases, there was a span of 16 bases. This CDR3 has 14 amino acids. Germline assignment: CDR1 KGHDR and CDR2 SFDVKD. The CDR3 coding sequence is TGTGCCACCAGGCAAGAGGGCGCCTTCGATACGCAGTATTTT. This translates into CATRQEGAFDTQYF.